One and the same sample provided the 12 T cell receptor beta chains below, sequenced in a study of blood T cell repertoires in COVID-19. Method: immunoSEQ multiplex PCR; TCRdb's copy keeps in-frame clones and lacks some. Of roughly 260,000 clones listed, under 90% were seen once; the top ten hold 3.6%. The sample comprised PBMCs or T cells enriched from blood (not recorded which). The source is a woman aged 40 to 50 who had been exposed to COVID-19.

The chain has TRBV27 and TRBJ1-4; TRBD1 matches 7 bases. The V and J ends lost 7 bases and 2 bases, in that order; junction bases with no gene match: 7. Germline V gene sequence: CDR1 MNHEY, CDR2 SMNVEV (reference sequence). The CDR3 is 15 residues long. CDR3 residues: CASTPTGQTNEKLFF. In DNA, the CDR3 is TGTGCCAGCACCCCGACAGGGCAGACTAATGAAAAACTGTTTTTT.

The chain joins TRBV3-1 (or the pseudogene TRBV3-2) to TRBJ2-5; D possibly corresponds to TRBD2 (7 bases). V lost 4 bases, J lost 10 bases, and 22 bases lay in between. CDR3 size: 15 residues. CDR1 and CDR2 (germline): LGHDT, YNNKEL (reference sequence). The CDR3 protein is CASSLWAGAEGSQYF. CDR3 nucleotide sequence: TGTGCCAGCAGCCTCTGGGCGGGGGCGGAGGGTAGCCAGTACTTC.

This clone was detected only once. J is TRBJ1-5 and V is TRBV12-5, with a weak D call TRBD1 (6 bases). Germline CDR1 and CDR2: LGHNT and FRNRAP. V was pared by 4 bases and J by 4 bases, with 11 bases between. This CDR3 is 14 amino acids long. For the CDR3, the DNA is TGTGCTAGTGGTTCCGGGACACCTAATCAGCCCCAGCATTTT. Translation gives CASGSGTPNQPQHF.

The chain recombines TRBV7-9 with TRBJ1-1; D call uncertain. V was trimmed by 7 bases and J by 1 base, leaving 16 bases between them. The CDR3 runs to 15 residues. Germline V gives CDR1 SEHNR, CDR2 FQNEAQ (reference sequence). The CDR3 region has the DNA TGTGCCAGCACCATCGACGGGGAATGGAACACTGAAGCTTTCTTT. This sequence encodes CASTIDGEWNTEAFF.

The V gene is TRBV3-1 (or the pseudogene TRBV3-2), the J gene TRBJ1-1; D gene unclear. Trimming pared 4 bases from V and 1 base from J, leaving 7 bases between. There are 13 residues in the CDR3. Looked up from germline, CDR1 is LGHDT and CDR2 is YNNKEL (reference sequence). CDR3 residues: CASSLIENTEAFF. CDR3 coding DNA: TGTGCCAGCAGCCTCATAGAGAACACTGAAGCTTTCTTT.

DNA for the CDR3: TGTGCCAGTATGGGTAGCGGCCGTACCGGGGAGCTGTTTTTT. This gives the protein CASMGSGRTGELFF. The chain uses TRBV19 and TRBJ2-2, with D tentatively TRBD2 (6 bases). V was shortened by 7 bases and J by 5 bases, with 14 bases between the two germline ends. CDR1 is LNHDA and CDR2 is SQIVND in the germline V gene (reference sequence). CDR3 size: 14 residues. Filled out from reference TRBV19 and TRBJ2-2, the complete variable domain reads DGGITQSPKYLFRKEGQNVTLSCEQNLNHDAMYWYRQDPGQGLRLIYYSQIVNDFQKGDIAEGYSVSREKKESFPLTVTSAQKNPTAFYLCASMGSGRTGELFFGEGSRLTVL.

This clone occurred once. The rearrangement joins TRBV18 to TRBJ1-4; 9 bases are a match to TRBD1. Looked up from germline, CDR1 is KGHSH and CDR2 is LQKENI. Germline trimming cut 6 bases from V and 7 bases from J; bases unmatched to any gene: 3. The CDR3 consists of 13 residues. Written as DNA, the CDR3 is TGTGCCAGCTCGGACAGGGGAGGTGAAAAACTGTTTTTT. Its translation is CASSDRGGEKLFF.

The V gene is TRBV5-1, the J gene TRBJ2-7; D is perhaps TRBD1 (5 bases). Germline V lookup: CDR1 SGHRS, CDR2 YFSETQ. The CDR3 has 15 residues. Trimming removed 4 bases at V and 6 bases at J, with 20 bases between. CDR3 sequence: CASSPYATGVSEQYF. For the CDR3, the DNA is TGCGCCAGCAGCCCGTACGCAACAGGAGTCTCCGAGCAGTACTTC.

The chain employs TRBV6-6 and TRBJ2-2; no reliable D call. Germline loops: CDR1 MNHNY, CDR2 SVGAGI (reference sequence). Between the trimmed V and J ends, which lost 4 bases and 6 bases, there was a span of 6 bases. This CDR3 spans 12 amino acids. The CDR3 DNA sequence: TGTGCCAGCAGTTCACAAGCCGGGGAGCTGTTTTTT. This gives the protein CASSSQAGELFF.

This clone showed up just a few times. The gene calls are TRBV7-9 and TRBJ1-1; D is possibly TRBD1 (6 bases). The CDR3 has 13 amino acids. CDR1 is SEHNR, CDR2 FQNEAQ, per germline (reference sequence). Deletions cut 3 bases from V and 4 bases from J, with 9 bases between. CDR3 in DNA: TGTGCCAGCAGCTTCGGCAGGGGCACTGAAGCTTTCTTT. This sequence encodes CASSFGRGTEAFF. The variable domain in full, completed from reference TRBV7-9 and TRBJ1-1, reads DTGVSQNPRHKITKRGQNVTFRCDPISEHNRLYWYRQTLGQGPEFLTYFQNEAQLEKSRLLSDRFSAERPKGSFSTLEIQRTEQGDSAMYLCASSFGRGTEAFFGQGTRLTVV.

The V gene is TRBV7-9, the J gene TRBJ1-1, with TRBD1 matching over 9 bases. V shed 3 bases, J shed 4 bases, and the junction held 6 bases outside the gene matches. This CDR3 has 15 amino acids. The germline V gene encodes CDR1 SEHNR and CDR2 FQNEAQ (reference sequence). The CDR3 DNA reads TGTGCCAGCAGCTTGGGACAGGGAGTGAGCACTGAAGCTTTCTTT. This translates into CASSLGQGVSTEAFF.

The V gene is TRBV5-1, the J gene TRBJ1-1; D is ambiguous. This CDR3 has 11 amino acids. The germline V and J ends were trimmed by 3 bases and 3 bases, with 3 bases remaining between them. CDR1 and CDR2 from the germline V gene are SGHRS and YFSETQ. CDR3 residues: CASSSDTEAFF. The CDR3, as DNA: TGCGCCAGCAGCTCCGACACTGAAGCTTTCTTT.